The next 26 T cell receptor beta chains were all read from a single sample in a study of CD8 T cells in Susac syndrome. After extraction with the RNeasy kit, roughly 0.5 to 1 ug of the RNA was reverse transcribed using random hexamers. TCRdb used MiXCR to reprocess the immunoSEQ multiplex PCR reads, holding one entry per CDR3 protein. The sample has roughly 150,000 distinct CDR3 sequences; 95% are singletons. Material: CD8+ T cells from PBMCs. The receptor source for this set is a human donor with Susac syndrome.

V gene TRBV24-1 combines with J gene TRBJ2-7; tentatively, D is TRBD1 or TRBD2 (5 bases each). Deletions cut 0 bases from V and 0 bases from J, with 11 bases between. From germline, CDR1 is KGHDR and CDR2 SFDVKD. This CDR3 spans 16 amino acids. CDR3 region: CATSDLRDGTSYEQYF. The CDR3 nucleotides are TGTGCCACCAGTGATTTGCGGGACGGAACCTCCTACGAGCAGTACTTC.

CDR3 nucleotide sequence: TGTGCCAGCATCCCGGGACAGGGGCCAGATACGCAGTATTTT. Translated, it gives CASIPGQGPDTQYF. The rearrangement links TRBV12-3 or TRBV12-4 to TRBJ2-3; 10 nucleotides line up with TRBD1. CDR3 length equals 14 residues. V was pared by 7 bases and J by 4 bases, with 5 bases of the junction left unmatched.

V usage is TRBV2 and J usage is TRBJ2-5; 7 nucleotides align to TRBD2. There are 16 residues in the CDR3. The germline V gene has CDR1 SNHLY and CDR2 FYNNEI. The V and J ends lost 2 bases and 2 bases, in that order; junction bases with no gene match: 8. CDR3 amino acids: CASSELASGRQETQYF. CDR3 sequence (DNA): TGTGCCAGCAGTGAATTGGCTAGCGGAAGACAAGAGACCCAGTACTTC.

With regard to this clonotype: Since no conserved phenylalanine or tryptophan closes the CDR3, a read error is the likely cause. The chain recombines TRBV14 with TRBJ2-5; D tentatively reads TRBD1 or TRBD2 (6 bases each). CDR1 and CDR2 from the germline V gene are SGHDN and FVKESK. The CDR3 extends over 18 amino acids. V lost 0 bases and J lost 1, with 18 bases in between. CDR3 bases: TGTGCCAGCAGCCAAGATCGAGGAGGGCTGGACAGCCAAGAGACCCAGTACGTC. The encoded protein is CASSQDRGGLDSQETQYV.

This clonotype came up once. The chain couples TRBV12-3 or TRBV12-4 to TRBJ2-7; 11 bases map to TRBD2. The CDR3 length is 15 residues. The junction had 8 bases not matched to a gene; V was cut back by 7 bases and J by 3 bases. The CDR3 DNA reads TGTGCCAGCACCCCTCAACTAGCGGGGGACTACGAGCAGTACTTC. This gives the protein CASTPQLAGDYEQYF.

The V gene is TRBV29-1, the J gene TRBJ1-1; the D is unclear. Germline CDR1 reads SQVTM; CDR2 reads ANQGSEA. V dropped 2 bases and J dropped 2 bases, with 9 bases sitting between them. This CDR3 is built from 13 residues. The CDR3 coding sequence is TGCAGCGTTGAACTGGGTAGCAACACTGAAGCTTTCTTT. This encodes CSVELGSNTEAFF.

The rearrangement links TRBV6-5 to TRBJ1-4; D not resolved. The CDR3 loop spans 15 amino acids. In germline, CDR1 is MNHEY, CDR2 SVGAGI. Trimming removed 2 bases at V and 3 bases at J, with 10 bases between. The CDR3 nucleotides are TGTGCCAGCAGTTACAGGTGGCGGCCTAATGAAAAACTGTTTTTT. Translated, it gives CASSYRWRPNEKLFF.

The chain recombines TRBV19 with TRBJ1-5; TRBD1 is a possible D gene (5 bases). Germline V gene sequence: CDR1 LNHDA, CDR2 SQIVND (reference sequence). Trimming removed 11 bases at V and 1 base at J, with 12 bases between. The CDR3 runs 13 residues. The CDR3 DNA sequence: TGTGCCCCCTGGGGGTTCAGCAATCAGCCCCAGCATTTT. Protein product: CAPWGFSNQPQHF.

This chain uses TRBV15 with TRBJ2-7, with 8 positions matching TRBD2. Germline V lookup: CDR1 LNHNV, CDR2 YYDKDF (reference sequence). This CDR3 has 17 residues. Trimming at V came to 1 base and at J to 1 base, leaving 9 bases not matched to a gene. CDR3 DNA sequence: TGTGCCACCAGCAGAGGGTCGAGCGGGAGAGGTTCCTACGAGCAGTACTTC. Translated: CATSRGSSGRGSYEQYF.

The genes are TRBV29-1 and TRBJ2-1; TRBD1 or TRBD2 may be the D gene (5 bases each). Trimming took off 7 bases at V and 4 bases at J, with 14 bases between the two ends. Germline CDR1 and CDR2: SQVTM and ANQGSEA. The CDR3 spans 13 residues. The DNA of the CDR3 is TGCAGCGAAGGGACGGCGGATTACAATGAGCAGTTCTTC. As protein: CSEGTADYNEQFF.

The rearrangement joins TRBV24-1 to TRBJ2-6; D may match TRBD1 or TRBD2 (5 bases each). Germline CDR1 is KGHDR and CDR2 is SFDVKD. The CDR3 is 12 residues long. V was trimmed by 0 bases and J by 13 bases, leaving 6 bases between them. CDR3 coding DNA: TGTGCCACCAGTGATTTGGGGGGAGTCCTGACTTTC. Protein product: CATSDLGGVLTF.

The gene calls are TRBV3-1 and TRBJ2-5; possible D gene TRBD2, 6 bases. Germline lookup yields CDR1 LGHDT and CDR2 YNNKEL (reference sequence). CDR3 size: 16 residues. The ends were cut back, 1 base at V and 0 bases at J, with 12 bases in the middle. The CDR3 DNA reads TGTGCCAGCAGCCAAGTTAGCGGCAAGTACCAAGAGACCCAGTACTTC. Protein sequence: CASSQVSGKYQETQYF.

The rearrangement joins TRBV6-5 to TRBJ2-7; 8 nucleotides match TRBD2. Germline V CDR1 and CDR2: MNHEY, SVGAGI. The CDR3 is 16 amino acids. Germline trimming cut 4 bases from V and 2 bases from J; bases unmatched to any gene: 10. Here the CDR3 reads CASSLILAGEPYEQYF. CDR3 DNA: TGTGCCAGCAGTTTAATCCTAGCGGGCGAACCCTACGAGCAGTACTTC.

CDR3 nucleotide sequence: TGTGCCAGCAGCTTGGGAGATAGCGGGAGCTCCTACAATGAGCAGTTCTTC. Translation: CASSLGDSGSSYNEQFF. The chain combines TRBV5-6 with TRBJ2-1; TRBD2 aligns across 9 bases. Trimming cost V 0 bases and J 0 bases; bases outside gene matches: 4. Germline loops: CDR1 SGHDT, CDR2 YYEEEE. The CDR3 contains 17 residues.

The rearrangement links TRBV21-1 to TRBJ2-6; the table's D call of TRBD2 was not tested on the DNA. TRBV21-1 is described as a pseudogene. There are 19 residues in the CDR3. The CDR3: CASSTGGQRTSSGANVLTF. The CDR3 nucleotides are TGTGCCAGCAGCACGGGGGGCCAGCGGACCTCCTCTGGGGCCAACGTCCTGACTTTC.

The chain employs TRBV20-1 and TRBJ2-3; 14 nucleotides agree with TRBD2. J lost 6 bases, V lost 0 bases, and 5 bases had no gene match. The CDR3 is 16 residues long. Germline V CDR1 and CDR2: DFQATT, SNEGSKA (reference sequence). The CDR3 DNA reads as TGCAGTGCTAGAGATTCGACTAGCGGGAGGGTTGATACGCAGTATTTT. Translated, it gives CSARDSTSGRVDTQYF.

The chain recombines TRBV29-1 with TRBJ2-7, with D unclear. This CDR3 has 12 residues. The V end lost 3 bases, the J end lost 0 bases, and 6 bases lay between the germline ends. Germline V gene sequence: CDR1 SQVTM, CDR2 ANQGSEA. CDR3 in amino acids: CSVDGSSYEQYF. The CDR3 nucleotides are TGCAGCGTTGATGGGTCCTCCTACGAGCAGTACTTC.

The chain combines TRBV6-6 with TRBJ1-5; D is unresolved. Trimming removed 7 bases at V and 6 bases at J, with 13 bases between. The CDR3 loop spans 13 amino acids. Germline V gene sequence: CDR1 MNHNY, CDR2 SVGAGI (reference sequence). CDR3 sequence (DNA): TGTGCCAGCACCTCGGCGACGGGTCAGCCCCAGCATTTT. This sequence encodes CASTSATGQPQHF.

Only a few counts were recorded for this clonotype. The V and J genes are TRBV24-1 and TRBJ2-1, with TRBD1 matching over 7 bases. CDR1 and CDR2 from the germline V gene are KGHDR and SFDVKD. With V trimmed by 4 bases and J by 14 bases, 7 bases remained unmatched. CDR3 length equals 12 residues. CDR3 sequence reads: CATSDNGQVKFF. Here the CDR3 DNA reads TGTGCCACCAGTGACAACGGACAGGTTAAGTTCTTC.

This CDR3 reads CASSGPQGGDEQYF. CDR3 sequence (DNA): TGTGCCAGCAGCGGACCTCAGGGCGGTGACGAGCAGTACTTC. The chain combines TRBV6-2 or TRBV6-3 with TRBJ2-7, with a possible D match to TRBD1 (5 bases). Trimming removed 6 bases at V and 5 bases at J, with 17 bases between. Germline CDR1 reads MNHEY; CDR2 reads SVGEGT. CDR3 length: 14 residues.

V is TRBV5-6 and J is TRBJ2-7; perhaps TRBD2 as D (5 bases). Germline loops: CDR1 SGHDT, CDR2 YYEEEE. The CDR3 has 15 residues. The V end lost 7 bases, the J end lost 0 bases, and 17 bases lay between the germline ends. In DNA form, the CDR3 reads TGTGCCAGCCAGATCGGGGTTGGGAGCTCCTACGAGCAGTACTTC. It yields the protein CASQIGVGSSYEQYF.

The chain joins TRBV12-3 or TRBV12-4 to TRBJ2-3; D gene unclear. Trimming pared 5 bases from V and 5 bases from J, leaving 8 bases between. CDR3 size: 12 residues. The CDR3 sequence: CASSKDGDTQYF. CDR3 in DNA: TGTGCCAGCAGTAAGGACGGAGATACGCAGTATTTT.

This chain connects TRBV7-8 to TRBJ2-3; 8 bases are a match to TRBD2. V was clipped by 1 base and J by 1 base; unmatched bases: 4. Germline V gives CDR1 SGHVS, CDR2 FQNEAQ. The CDR3 spans 16 residues. In DNA, the CDR3 is TGTGCCAGCAGCTTAGAGCGGGAGTCGGGCACAGATACGCAGTATTTT. Protein: CASSLERESGTDTQYF.

The chain combines TRBV7-9 with TRBJ2-2; no definite D call. V was trimmed by 5 bases and J by 7 bases, leaving 8 bases between them. Germline loops: CDR1 SEHNR, CDR2 FQNEAQ (reference sequence). The CDR3 has 12 amino acids. The CDR3 loop reads CASSILVGELFF. The CDR3 DNA sequence: TGTGCCAGCAGCATCCTGGTCGGGGAGCTGTTTTTT.

The chain employs TRBV4-1 and TRBJ1-5; weak D call: TRBD1 (5 bases). The CDR3 runs to 14 residues. Trimming left V 0 bases short and J 4 bases short, with 7 bases between. Germline values: CDR1 MGHRA, CDR2 YSYEKL. This CDR3 is CASSQEGDNQPQHF. The CDR3 bases are TGCGCCAGCAGCCAAGAAGGGGATAATCAGCCCCAGCATTTT.

This clonotype turned up a few times. J is TRBJ1-1 and V is TRBV5-6, with D unresolved. Germline V gene lookup returns CDR1 SGHDT and CDR2 YYEEEE. Trimming took 2 bases from V and 0 from J, leaving 5 bases between them. This CDR3 is built from 13 residues. The DNA for the CDR3 is TGTGCCAGCAGCTTTCGAATGAACACTGAAGCTTTCTTT. Amino acids: CASSFRMNTEAFF.